Sequencing of this TCR beta chain was carried out in a study of blood T cell repertoires in COVID-19. As for the study in general: COVID-19 samples from acute and convalescent phases originated in the United States, Italy and Spain. Nucleic acid was either cDNA or gDNA, and it came from T cells, B-cell-depleted T cells, or PBMCs.

This clone occurred once. Authors' processing steps: By means of reference gene primer amplification, nucleated cell counts were estimated. Assay used: immunoSEQ multiplex PCR; TCRdb lists only in-frame clones, some missing. The D gene and trimming were derived from the DNA, and the V and J assignments and clone size from that table. The sample carries about 43,000 clones, around 79% recorded once. Trimming took off 4 bases at V and 7 bases at J, with 10 bases between the two ends. This CDR3 region has 13 residues. The germline V gene encodes CDR1 LGHDT and CDR2 YNNKEL (reference sequence). The TCR originated in a woman between 55 and 75 years old with acute or convalescent COVID-19. Source material: peripheral blood. This chain uses TRBV3-1 (or the pseudogene TRBV3-2) with TRBJ2-2; perhaps TRBD2 as D (6 bases). Here the CDR3 reads CASSPREVGELFF. The CDR3 DNA follows: TGTGCCAGCAGCCCTAGGGAGGTCGGGGAGCTGTTTTTT.